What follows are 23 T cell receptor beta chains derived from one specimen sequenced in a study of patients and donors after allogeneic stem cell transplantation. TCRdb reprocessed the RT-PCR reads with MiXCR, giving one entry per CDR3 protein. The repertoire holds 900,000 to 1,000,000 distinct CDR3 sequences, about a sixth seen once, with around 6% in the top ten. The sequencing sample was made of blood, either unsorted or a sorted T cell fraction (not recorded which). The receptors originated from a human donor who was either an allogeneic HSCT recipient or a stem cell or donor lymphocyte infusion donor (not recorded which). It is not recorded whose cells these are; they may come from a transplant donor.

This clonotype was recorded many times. The chain's CDR3 is CASSLRGAYEQYF. Written as DNA, the CDR3 is TGTGCCAGCAGTTTACGGGGTGCGTACGAGCAGTACTTC. The chain links TRBV12-3 or TRBV12-4 to TRBJ2-7; weak D call: TRBD2 (5 bases). V was clipped by 2 bases and J by 4 bases, with 9 bases between them. This CDR3 comprises 13 residues.

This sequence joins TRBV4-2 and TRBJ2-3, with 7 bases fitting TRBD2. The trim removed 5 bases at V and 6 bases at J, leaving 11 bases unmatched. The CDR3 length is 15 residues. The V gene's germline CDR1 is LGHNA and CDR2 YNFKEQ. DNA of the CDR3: TGTGCCAGCAGCTCCTCCGGGACTACTAGGGATACGCAGTATTTT. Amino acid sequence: CASSSSGTTRDTQYF.

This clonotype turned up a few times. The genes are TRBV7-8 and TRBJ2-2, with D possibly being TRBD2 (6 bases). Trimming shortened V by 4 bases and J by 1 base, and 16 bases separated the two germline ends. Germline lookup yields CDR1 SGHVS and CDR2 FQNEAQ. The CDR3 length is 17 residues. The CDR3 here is CASSWGVGGRNTGELFF. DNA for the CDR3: TGTGCCAGCAGCTGGGGGGTGGGTGGCAGGAACACCGGGGAGCTGTTTTTT.

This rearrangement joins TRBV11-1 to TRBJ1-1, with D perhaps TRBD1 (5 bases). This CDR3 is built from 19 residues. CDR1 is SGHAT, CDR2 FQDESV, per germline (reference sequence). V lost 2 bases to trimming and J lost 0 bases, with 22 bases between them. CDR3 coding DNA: TGTGCCAGCAGCTTAAAGGCTCATTGGGACTTCAAGATGAACACTGAAGCTTTCTTT. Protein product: CASSLKAHWDFKMNTEAFF.

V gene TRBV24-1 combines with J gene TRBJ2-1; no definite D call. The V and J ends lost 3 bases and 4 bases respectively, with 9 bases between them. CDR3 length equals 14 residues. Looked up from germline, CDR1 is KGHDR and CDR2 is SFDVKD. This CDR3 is CATSDLRVYNEQFF. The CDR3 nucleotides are TGTGCCACCAGTGATCTAAGAGTATACAATGAGCAGTTCTTC.

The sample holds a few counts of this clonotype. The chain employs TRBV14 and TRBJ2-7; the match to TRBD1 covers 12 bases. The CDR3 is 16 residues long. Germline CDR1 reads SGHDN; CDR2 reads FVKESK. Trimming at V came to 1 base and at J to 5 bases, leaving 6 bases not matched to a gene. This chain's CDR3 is CASSQGDRGRGHEQYF. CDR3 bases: TGTGCCAGCAGCCAAGGGGACAGGGGGCGAGGGCACGAGCAGTACTTC.

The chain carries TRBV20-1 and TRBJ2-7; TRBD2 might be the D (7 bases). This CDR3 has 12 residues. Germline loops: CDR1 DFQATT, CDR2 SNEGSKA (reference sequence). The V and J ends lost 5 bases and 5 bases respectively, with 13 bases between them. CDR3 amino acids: CSASTGGHEQYF. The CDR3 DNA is TGCAGTGCTTCGACGGGGGGCCACGAGCAGTACTTC.

The DNA of the CDR3 is TGCAGTGCTGGGGGAGCCAATCAGCCCCAGCATTTT. Amino acid sequence: CSAGGANQPQHF. V is TRBV20-1 and J is TRBJ1-5; D might be TRBD1 (5 bases). Germline V gives CDR1 DFQATT, CDR2 SNEGSKA (reference sequence). The CDR3 has 12 amino acids. V lost 5 bases and J 3 bases, leaving 8 bases between the germline ends.

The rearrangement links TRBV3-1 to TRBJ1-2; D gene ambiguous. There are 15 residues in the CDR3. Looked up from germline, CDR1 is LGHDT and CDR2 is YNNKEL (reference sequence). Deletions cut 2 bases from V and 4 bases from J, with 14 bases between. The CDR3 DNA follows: TGTGCCAGCAGCCAAAGTCAGTCCGGTGCCTATGGCTACACCTTC. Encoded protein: CASSQSQSGAYGYTF.

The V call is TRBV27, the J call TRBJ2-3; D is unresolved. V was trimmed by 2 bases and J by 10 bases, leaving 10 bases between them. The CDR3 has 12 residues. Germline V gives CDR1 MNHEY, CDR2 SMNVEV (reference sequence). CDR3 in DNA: TGTGCCAGCAGTTTACTGGGTACGGCGCAGTATTTT. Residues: CASSLLGTAQYF.

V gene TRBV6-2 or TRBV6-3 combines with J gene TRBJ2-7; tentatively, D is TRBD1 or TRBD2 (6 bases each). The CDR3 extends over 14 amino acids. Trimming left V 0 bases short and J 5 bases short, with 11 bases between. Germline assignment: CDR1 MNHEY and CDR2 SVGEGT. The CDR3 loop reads CASSYSRGADEQYF. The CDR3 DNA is TGTGCCAGCAGTTACTCGAGGGGGGCGGACGAGCAGTACTTC.

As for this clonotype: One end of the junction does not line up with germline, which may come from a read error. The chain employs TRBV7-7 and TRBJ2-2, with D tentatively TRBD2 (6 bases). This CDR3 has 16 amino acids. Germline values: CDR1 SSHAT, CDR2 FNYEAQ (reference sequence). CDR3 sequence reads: CASSLGPGARTGELFF. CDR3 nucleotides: TGTGCTAGCAGCTTAGGGCCGGGAGCCCGCACCGGGGAGCTGTTTTTT.

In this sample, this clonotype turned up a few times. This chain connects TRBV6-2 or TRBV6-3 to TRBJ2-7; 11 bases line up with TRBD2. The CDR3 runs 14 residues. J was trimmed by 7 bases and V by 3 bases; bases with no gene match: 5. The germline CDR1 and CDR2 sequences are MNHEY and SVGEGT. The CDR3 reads CASSYLAGGGEQYF. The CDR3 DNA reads TGTGCCAGCAGTTATCTAGCGGGAGGAGGAGAGCAGTACTTC.

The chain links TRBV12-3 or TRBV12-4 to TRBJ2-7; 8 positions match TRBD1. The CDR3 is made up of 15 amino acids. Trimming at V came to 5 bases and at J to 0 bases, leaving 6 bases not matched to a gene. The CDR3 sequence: CASSADRGISYEQYF. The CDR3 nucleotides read TGTGCCAGCAGTGCAGACAGGGGCATCTCCTACGAGCAGTACTTC.

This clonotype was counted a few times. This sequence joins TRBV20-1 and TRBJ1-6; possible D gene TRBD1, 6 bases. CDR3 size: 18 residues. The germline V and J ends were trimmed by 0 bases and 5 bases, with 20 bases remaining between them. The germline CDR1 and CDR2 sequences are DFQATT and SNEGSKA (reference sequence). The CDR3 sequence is CSAREARGGGPNNSPLHF. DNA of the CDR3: TGCAGTGCTAGAGAGGCGCGCGGGGGGGGCCCAAATAATTCACCCCTCCACTTT.

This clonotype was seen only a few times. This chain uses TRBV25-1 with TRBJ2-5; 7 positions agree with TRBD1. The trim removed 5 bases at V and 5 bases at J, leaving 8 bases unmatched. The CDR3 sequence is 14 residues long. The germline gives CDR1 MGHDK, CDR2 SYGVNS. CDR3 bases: TGTGCCAGCAGTCTTCAGGGGGTTTCGGAGACCCAGTACTTC. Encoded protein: CASSLQGVSETQYF.

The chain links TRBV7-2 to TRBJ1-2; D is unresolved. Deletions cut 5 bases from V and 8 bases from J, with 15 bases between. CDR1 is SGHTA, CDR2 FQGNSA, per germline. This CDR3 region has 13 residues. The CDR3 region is CASSPAVGGGYTF. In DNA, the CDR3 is TGTGCCAGCAGCCCAGCGGTGGGCGGAGGCTACACCTTC. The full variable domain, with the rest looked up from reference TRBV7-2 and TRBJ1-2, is GAGVSQSPSNKVTEKGKDVELRCDPISGHTALYWYRQSLGQGLEFLIYFQGNSAPDKSGLPSDRFSAERTGGSVSTLTIQRTQQEDSAVYLCASSPAVGGGYTFGSGTRLTVV.

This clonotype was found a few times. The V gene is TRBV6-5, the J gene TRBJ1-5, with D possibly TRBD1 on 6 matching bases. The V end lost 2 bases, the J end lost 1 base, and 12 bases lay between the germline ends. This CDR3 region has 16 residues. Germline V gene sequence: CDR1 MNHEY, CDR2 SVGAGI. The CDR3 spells CASSYGGARSNQPQHF. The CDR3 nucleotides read TGTGCCAGCAGTTACGGGGGGGCCCGGAGCAATCAGCCCCAGCATTTT.

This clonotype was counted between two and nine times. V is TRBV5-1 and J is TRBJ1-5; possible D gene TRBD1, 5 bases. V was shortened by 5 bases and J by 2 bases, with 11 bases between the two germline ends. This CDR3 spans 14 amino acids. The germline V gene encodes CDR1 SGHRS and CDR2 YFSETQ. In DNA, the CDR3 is TGCGCCAGCAGACCAGGGTCCGGCAATCAGCCCCAGCATTTT. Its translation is CASRPGSGNQPQHF. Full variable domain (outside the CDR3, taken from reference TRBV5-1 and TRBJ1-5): KAGVTQTPRYLIKTRGQQVTLSCSPISGHRSVSWYQQTPGQGLQFLFEYFSETQRNKGNFPGRFSGRQFSNSRSEMNVSTLELGDSALYLCASRPGSGNQPQHFGDGTRLSIL.

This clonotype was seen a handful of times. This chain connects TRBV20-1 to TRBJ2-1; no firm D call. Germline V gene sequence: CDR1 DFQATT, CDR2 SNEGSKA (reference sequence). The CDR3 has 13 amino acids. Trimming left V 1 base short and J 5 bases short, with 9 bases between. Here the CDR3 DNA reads TGCAGTGCTAGAGTGAAAGGGAACAATGAGCAGTTCTTC. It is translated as CSARVKGNNEQFF.

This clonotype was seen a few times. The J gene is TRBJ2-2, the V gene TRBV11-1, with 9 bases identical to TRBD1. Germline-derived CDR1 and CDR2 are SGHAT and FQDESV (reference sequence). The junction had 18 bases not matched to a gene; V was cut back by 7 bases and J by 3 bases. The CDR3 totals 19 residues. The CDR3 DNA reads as TGTGCCAGCATCAAATATCTCACCGGGACAGGGCATTACACCGGGGAGCTGTTTTTT. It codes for CASIKYLTGTGHYTGELFF. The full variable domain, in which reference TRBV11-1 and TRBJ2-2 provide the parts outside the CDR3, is EAEVAQSPRYKITEKSQAVAFWCDPISGHATLYWYRQILGQGPELLVQFQDESVVDDSQLPKDRFSAERLKGVDSTLKIQPAELGDSAMYLCASIKYLTGTGHYTGELFFGEGSRLTVL.

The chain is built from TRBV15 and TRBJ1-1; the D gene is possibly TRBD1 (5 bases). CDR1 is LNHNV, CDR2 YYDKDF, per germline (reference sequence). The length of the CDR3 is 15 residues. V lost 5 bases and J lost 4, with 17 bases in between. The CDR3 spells CATSAGRGIGTEAFF. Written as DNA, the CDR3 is TGTGCCACCAGCGCCGGTCGGGGGATCGGCACTGAAGCTTTCTTT.

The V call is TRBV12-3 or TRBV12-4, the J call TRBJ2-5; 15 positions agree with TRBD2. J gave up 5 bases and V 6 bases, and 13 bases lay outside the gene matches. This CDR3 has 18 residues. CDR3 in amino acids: CASSSQGTSGGSWETQYF. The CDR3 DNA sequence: TGTGCCAGCAGCTCCCAGGGGACTAGCGGGGGGTCTTGGGAGACCCAGTACTTC.